This record concerns one T cell receptor (beta chain) sequence. This clonotype was recorded many times. Its antigen remains undetermined. Base qualities are missing; no much larger clone stands one base away. This entry is derived from a study of T cells in Graves' hyperthyroidism and ophthalmopathy (dated by TCRdb to about 2019). Context from the whole study: TCR V-J signatures able to tell the groups apart were searched for in a discovery cohort of 95 to 100 patients, of whom fewer than 45 had Graves' ophthalmopathy and around 56 had stable Graves' hyperthyroidism. Prospective prediction of ophthalmopathy was tested in an independent validation cohort consisting of 18 to 20 hyperthyroidism patients and approximately 16 patients who later progressed to ophthalmopathy. The 100 discovery patients were divided at random into training and test sets in a 7:3 ratio. The study also compared thyroid tissue and blood T-cell repertoires from several Graves' hyperthyroidism patients. After sampling, hyperthyroidism patients received methimazole starting at 30 mg daily, and ophthalmopathy patients received high-dose intravenous methylprednisolone. According to the paper, TCR Vbeta CDR3 sequencing was carried out on 120 to 150 peripheral blood samples, which came from over 40 ophthalmopathy, 75 or so hyperthyroidism and around 17 progressor patients.

TCR beta CDR3 regions were amplified from RNA transcripts. The TCR CDR3 was subjected to a first round of RT-PCR using the HTBI primer set and the Qiagen OneStep RT-PCR kit. A second multiplex PCR round built the libraries, followed by size selection and purification. Sequencing of the libraries was done on an Illumina HiSeq2000 using paired-end 100 bp reads. Processing in the source paper ran as follows. Raw data were processed with SOAPnuke, discarding reads with adapters, uncalled bases, mean Phred below 15, or no exact constant-primer or identifier match. COPE v1.2.5 was used to merge the high-quality paired reads, and each unique nucleotide sequence was defined as a clonotype. MiTCR v1.1 was used to align clonotypes to the IMGT TRBV, TRBD and TRBJ reference segments. The analysis included only V-J combinations with a frequency above 0.0001, which together covered around 99% of the repertoires. The TCS score was defined as the ratio of F50 (clonal expansion) to E x V (chaos), calculated using BLOSUM62-based TCRdist between CDR3 peptides within each V-J. Welch's t-statistics and random forest reduced roughly 500 V-J features to 13, which were used in a naive Bayes classifier (R e1071). The similarity between thyroid and blood repertoires was quantified using the Morisita-Horn index. Through fastp at Q25 and MiXCR, TCRdb rebuilt clones from the public reads, retaining in-frame beta chains. Every distinct CDR3 protein forms one entry, paired with its most common genes and DNA. These V and J calls originate from TCRdb's pipeline instead of the authors' own analysis. Present in this sample are 500,000 to 750,000 distinct CDR3 sequences, about 45% of which were seen just once. The ten top clones hold around 7.7% of the sample.

A patient counted as having stable Graves' hyperthyroidism if no progression to ophthalmopathy occurred over 18 months of follow-up. Hyperthyroidism patients were newly diagnosed, with disease duration under 2 months, and aged 18 to 65 years. Any patient with an uncontrolled infection, another autoimmune disease, pregnancy or lactation was excluded. Diagnoses relied on clinical symptoms, serum thyroxine and TRAb, thyroid ultrasound and orbital computed tomography. Trizol reagent was used to extract total RNA, and RNA quality was then checked on an Agilent 2100 Bioanalyzer. Overall study results and their limits: In validation, progression to ophthalmopathy was predicted by the model with 70.59% sensitivity and 72.22% specificity, a median of roughly 6.4 months before onset. Most expanded thyroid clonotypes (frequency above 0.001) were also detected in blood, suggesting blood repertoires may reflect thyroid immune responses. No statistical method was used to fix the sample size in advance, and group allocation was not hidden from the investigators. A model built on a 13 V-J signature distinguished ophthalmopathy from stable hyperthyroidism, reaching over 85% sensitivity and about 81% specificity in cross-validation and 80%/75% in testing.

Via the germline V gene (reference sequence), CDR1 is LNHDA and CDR2 SQIVND. From the cysteine through the phenylalanine, the CDR3 covers 15 amino acids. The sequence is cut down to CDR3 DNA, 45 bases in frame from base 1. At the junction V is shortened by 1 base and J by 7 bases, with 13 bases in between. This clonotype originated in a woman between 18 and 29 years old with Graves' hyperthyroidism. The chain uses TRBV19 and TRBJ2-2; D gene: possibly TRBD2, on 6 matching bases. Sequenced sample: peripheral blood or thyroid tissue (not recorded which). Here the CDR3 is given as CASSIVVLAGGELFF. At the DNA level, the sequence is TGTGCCAGTAGTATAGTTGTACTAGCTGGCGGGGAGCTGTTTTTT.